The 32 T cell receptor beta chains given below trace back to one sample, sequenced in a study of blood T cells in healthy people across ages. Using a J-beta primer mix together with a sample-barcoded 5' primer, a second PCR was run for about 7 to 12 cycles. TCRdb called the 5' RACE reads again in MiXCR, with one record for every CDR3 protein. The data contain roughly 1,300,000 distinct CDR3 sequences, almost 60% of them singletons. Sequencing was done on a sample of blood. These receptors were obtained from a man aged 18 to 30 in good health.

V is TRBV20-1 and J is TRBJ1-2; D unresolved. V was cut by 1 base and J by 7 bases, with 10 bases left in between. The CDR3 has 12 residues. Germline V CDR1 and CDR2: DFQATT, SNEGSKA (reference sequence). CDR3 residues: CSARVFGSGYTF. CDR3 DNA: TGCAGTGCTAGAGTTTTCGGCAGTGGCTACACCTTC.

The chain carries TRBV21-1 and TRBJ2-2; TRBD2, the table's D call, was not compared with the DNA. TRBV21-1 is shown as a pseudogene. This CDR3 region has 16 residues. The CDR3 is CASSPGRGGFTGELFF. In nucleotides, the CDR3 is TGTGCCAGCAGCCCCGGTCGGGGGGGCTTCACCGGGGAGCTGTTTTTT.

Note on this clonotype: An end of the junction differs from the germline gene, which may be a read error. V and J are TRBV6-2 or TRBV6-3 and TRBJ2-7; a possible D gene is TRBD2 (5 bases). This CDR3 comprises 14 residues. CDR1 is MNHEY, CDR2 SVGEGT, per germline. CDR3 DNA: TGTACCAGCAGCCCCCCACTGGAGGCCTACGAGCAGTACTTC. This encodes CTSSPPLEAYEQYF.

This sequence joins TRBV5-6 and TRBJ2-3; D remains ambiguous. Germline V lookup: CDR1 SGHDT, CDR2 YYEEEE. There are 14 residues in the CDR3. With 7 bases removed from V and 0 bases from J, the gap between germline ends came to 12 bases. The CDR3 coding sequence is TGTGCCAGCCGGCACCCGGAGAGCACAGATACGCAGTATTTT. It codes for CASRHPESTDTQYF.

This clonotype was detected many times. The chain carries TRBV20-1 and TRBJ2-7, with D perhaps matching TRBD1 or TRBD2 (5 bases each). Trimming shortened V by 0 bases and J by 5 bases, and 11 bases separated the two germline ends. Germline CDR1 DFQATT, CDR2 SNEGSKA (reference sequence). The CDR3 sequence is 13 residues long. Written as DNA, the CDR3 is TGCAGTGCTAGAGATGGGGGACCTGACGAGCAGTACTTC. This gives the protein CSARDGGPDEQYF.

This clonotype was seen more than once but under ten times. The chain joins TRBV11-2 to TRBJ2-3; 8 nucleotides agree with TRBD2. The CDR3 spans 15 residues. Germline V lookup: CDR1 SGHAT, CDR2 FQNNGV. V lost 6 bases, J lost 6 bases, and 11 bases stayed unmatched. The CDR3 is CASRGTGLVMDTQYF. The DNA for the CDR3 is TGTGCCAGCAGGGGGACGGGACTAGTAATGGATACGCAGTATTTT.

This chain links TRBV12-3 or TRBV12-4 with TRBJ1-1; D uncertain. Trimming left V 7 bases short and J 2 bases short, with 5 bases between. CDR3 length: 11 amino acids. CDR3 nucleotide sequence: TGTGCCAGCAATTCAAACACTGAAGCTTTCTTT. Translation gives CASNSNTEAFF.

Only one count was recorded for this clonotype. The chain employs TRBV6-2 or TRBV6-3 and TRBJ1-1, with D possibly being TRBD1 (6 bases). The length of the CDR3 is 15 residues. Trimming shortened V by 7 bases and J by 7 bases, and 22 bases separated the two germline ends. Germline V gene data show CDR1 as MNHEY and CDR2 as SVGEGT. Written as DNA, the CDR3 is TGTGCCAGCACGGGCATCAAGGGGGACACCCATGAAGCTTTCTTT. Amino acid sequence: CASTGIKGDTHEAFF.

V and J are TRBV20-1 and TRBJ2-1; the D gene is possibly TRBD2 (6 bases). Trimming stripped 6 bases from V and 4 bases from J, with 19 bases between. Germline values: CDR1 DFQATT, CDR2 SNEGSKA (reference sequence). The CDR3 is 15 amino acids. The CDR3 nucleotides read TGCAGTGCCAATTGGGGGGATACGAATTACAATGAGCAGTTCTTC. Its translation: CSANWGDTNYNEQFF.

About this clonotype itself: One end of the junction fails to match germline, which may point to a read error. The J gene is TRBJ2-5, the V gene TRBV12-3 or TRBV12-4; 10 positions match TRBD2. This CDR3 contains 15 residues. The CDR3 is CASSPLAGSSETQHF. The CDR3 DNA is TGTGCCAGCAGTCCACTAGCGGGATCTTCAGAGACCCAGCACTTC.

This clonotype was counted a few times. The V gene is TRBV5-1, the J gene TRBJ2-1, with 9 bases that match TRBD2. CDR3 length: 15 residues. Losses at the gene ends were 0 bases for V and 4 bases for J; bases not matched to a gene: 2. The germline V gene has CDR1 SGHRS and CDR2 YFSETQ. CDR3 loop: CASSLATSGYNEQFF. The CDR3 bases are TGCGCCAGCAGCTTGGCGACTAGCGGATACAATGAGCAGTTCTTC.

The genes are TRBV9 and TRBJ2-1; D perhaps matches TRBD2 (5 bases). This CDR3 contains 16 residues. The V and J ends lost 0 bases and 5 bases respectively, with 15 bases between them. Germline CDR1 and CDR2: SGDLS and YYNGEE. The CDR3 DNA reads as TGTGCCAGCAGCGTAGGAGGGCGTAGGGTTCACAATGAGCAGTTCTTC. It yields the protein CASSVGGRRVHNEQFF.

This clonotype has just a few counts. This CDR3 is CASSYSLEQFF. CDR3 DNA: TGTGCCAGCAGTTACTCGCTTGAGCAGTTCTTC. This chain uses TRBV6-2 or TRBV6-3 with TRBJ2-1; no definite D call. Deletions cut 0 bases from V and 9 bases from J, with 3 bases between. Germline V CDR1 and CDR2: MNHEY, SVGEGT. The CDR3 is 11 amino acids.

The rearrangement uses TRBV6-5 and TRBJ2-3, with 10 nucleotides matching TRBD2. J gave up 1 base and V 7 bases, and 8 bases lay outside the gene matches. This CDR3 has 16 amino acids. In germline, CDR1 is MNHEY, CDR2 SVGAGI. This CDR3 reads CASTPSGTSGTDTQYF. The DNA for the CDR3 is TGTGCCAGCACCCCGAGCGGGACTAGCGGCACAGATACGCAGTATTTT.

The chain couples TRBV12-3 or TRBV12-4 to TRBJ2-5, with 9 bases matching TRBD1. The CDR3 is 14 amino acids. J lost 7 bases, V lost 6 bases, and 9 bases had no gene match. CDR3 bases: TGTGCCAGCAGCGAGACAGGGGGATTGGTGACCCAGTACTTC. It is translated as CASSETGGLVTQYF.

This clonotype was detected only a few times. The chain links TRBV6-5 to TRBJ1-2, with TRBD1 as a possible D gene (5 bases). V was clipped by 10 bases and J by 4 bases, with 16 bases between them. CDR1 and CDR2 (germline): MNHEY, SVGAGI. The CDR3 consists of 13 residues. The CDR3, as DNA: TGTGCCATTAAAGACGGGACGGTCTATGGCTACACCTTC. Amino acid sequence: CAIKDGTVYGYTF.

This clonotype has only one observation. CDR3 in DNA: TGTGCCAGCAGGCGTAACAGGGCCTACGAGCAGTACTTC. Encoded protein: CASRRNRAYEQYF. The chain is built from TRBV7-2 and TRBJ2-7; the D gene is possibly TRBD1 (6 bases). From germline, CDR1 is SGHTA and CDR2 FQGNSA. CDR3 length: 13 residues. V was pared by 6 bases and J by 2 bases, with 11 bases between.

CDR3 region: CASSPHRGKYMNTEAFF. The CDR3 bases are TGTGCCAGCAGCCCCCACCGGGGGAAGTACATGAACACTGAAGCTTTCTTT. The chain employs TRBV7-6 and TRBJ1-1; a weak D match, TRBD1 (5 bases). This CDR3 has 17 amino acids. Trimming removed 5 bases at V and 0 bases at J, with 19 bases between. Germline lookup yields CDR1 SGHVS and CDR2 FNYEAQ.

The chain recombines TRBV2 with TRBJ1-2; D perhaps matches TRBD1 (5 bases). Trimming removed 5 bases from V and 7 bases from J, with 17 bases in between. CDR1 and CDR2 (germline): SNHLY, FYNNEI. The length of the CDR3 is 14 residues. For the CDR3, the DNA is TGTGCCAGCAGTCATAGCAGGGTCGAGTCTGGCTACACCTTC. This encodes CASSHSRVESGYTF.

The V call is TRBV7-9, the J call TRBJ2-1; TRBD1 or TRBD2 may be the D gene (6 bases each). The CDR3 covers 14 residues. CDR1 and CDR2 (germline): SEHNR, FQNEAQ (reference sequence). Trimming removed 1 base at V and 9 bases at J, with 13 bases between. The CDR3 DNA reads TGTGCCAGCAGCTTAGATATCGGGGGCGGTGAGCAGTTCTTC. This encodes CASSLDIGGGEQFF.

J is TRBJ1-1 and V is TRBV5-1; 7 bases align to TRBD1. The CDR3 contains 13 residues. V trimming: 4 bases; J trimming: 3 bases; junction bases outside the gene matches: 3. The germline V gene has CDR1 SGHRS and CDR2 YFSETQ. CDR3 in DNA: TGCGCCAGCAGCGGGACAGTGGACACTGAAGCTTTCTTT. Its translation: CASSGTVDTEAFF.

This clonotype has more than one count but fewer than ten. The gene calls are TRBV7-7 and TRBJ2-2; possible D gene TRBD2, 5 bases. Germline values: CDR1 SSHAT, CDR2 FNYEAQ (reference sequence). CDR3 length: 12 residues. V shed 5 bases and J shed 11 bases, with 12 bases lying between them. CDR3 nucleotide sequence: TGTGCCAGCAGCCAGGACCGGGGAGAGCTGTTTTTT. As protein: CASSQDRGELFF. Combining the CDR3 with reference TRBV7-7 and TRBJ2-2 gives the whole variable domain GAGVSQSPRYKVTKRGQDVTLRCDPISSHATLYWYQQALGQGPEFLTYFNYEAQPDKSGLPSDRFSAERPEGSISTLTIQRTEQRDSAMYRCASSQDRGELFFGEGSRLTVL.

CDR3 sequence reads: CASSDSAGGATYTDTQYF. The CDR3 DNA is TGTGCCAGCAGCGATTCGGCGGGTGGAGCGACATACACAGATACGCAGTATTTT. The chain is built from TRBV7-9 and TRBJ2-3; tentatively, D is TRBD2 (5 bases). Germline CDR1 and CDR2: SEHNR and FQNEAQ (reference sequence). Trimming left V 5 bases short and J 2 bases short, with 23 bases between. The CDR3 contains 18 residues.

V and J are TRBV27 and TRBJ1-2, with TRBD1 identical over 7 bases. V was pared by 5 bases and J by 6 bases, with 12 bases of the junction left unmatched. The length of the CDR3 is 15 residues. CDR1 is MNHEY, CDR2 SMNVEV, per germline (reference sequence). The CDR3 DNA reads TGTGCCAGCAGTCCCGCCCCAGGGACAGCTCATGGCTACACCTTC. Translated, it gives CASSPAPGTAHGYTF.

CDR3 protein: CASSFEGTPSGANVLTF. CDR3 DNA: TGTGCCAGCAGCTTTGAAGGGACACCTTCTGGGGCCAACGTCCTGACTTTC. The chain couples TRBV7-8 to TRBJ2-6, with D possibly being TRBD1 (6 bases). Trimming stripped 3 bases from V and 1 base from J, with 13 bases between. CDR3 length: 17 residues. Germline-derived CDR1 and CDR2 are SGHVS and FQNEAQ.

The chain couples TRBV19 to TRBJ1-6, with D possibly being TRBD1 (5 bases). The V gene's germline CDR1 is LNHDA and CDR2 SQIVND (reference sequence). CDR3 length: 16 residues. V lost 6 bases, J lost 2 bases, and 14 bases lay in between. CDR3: CASSHVRGTYNSPLHF. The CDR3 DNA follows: TGTGCCAGTAGCCACGTGAGGGGCACCTATAATTCACCCCTCCACTTT.

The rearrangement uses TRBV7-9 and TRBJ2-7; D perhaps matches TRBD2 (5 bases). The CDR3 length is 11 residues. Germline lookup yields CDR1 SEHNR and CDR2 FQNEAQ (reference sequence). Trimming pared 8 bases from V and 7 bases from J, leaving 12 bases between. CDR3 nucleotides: TGTGCCAGCGGGCGCGGGTTAGAGCAGTACTTC. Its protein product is CASGRGLEQYF.

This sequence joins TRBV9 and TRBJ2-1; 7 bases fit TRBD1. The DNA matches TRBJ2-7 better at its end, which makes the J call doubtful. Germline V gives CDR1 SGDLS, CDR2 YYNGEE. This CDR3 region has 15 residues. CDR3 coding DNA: TGTGCCAGCAGCGTAGAGGGACAGCCATACAATGAGCAGTACTTC. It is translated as CASSVEGQPYNEQYF.

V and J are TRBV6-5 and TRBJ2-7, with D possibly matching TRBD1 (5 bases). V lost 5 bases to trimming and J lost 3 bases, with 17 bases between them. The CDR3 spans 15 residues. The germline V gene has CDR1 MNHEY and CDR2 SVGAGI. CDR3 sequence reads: CASSALERTLYEQYF. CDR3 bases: TGTGCCAGCAGTGCGCTGGAGAGGACACTCTACGAGCAGTACTTC.

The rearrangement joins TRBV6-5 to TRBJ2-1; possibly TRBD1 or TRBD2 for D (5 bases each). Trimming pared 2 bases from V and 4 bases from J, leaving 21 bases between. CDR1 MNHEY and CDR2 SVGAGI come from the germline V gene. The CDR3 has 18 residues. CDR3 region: CASSYGYSFGTPYNEQFF. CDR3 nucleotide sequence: TGTGCCAGCAGTTACGGCTACAGTTTTGGGACCCCATACAATGAGCAGTTCTTC.

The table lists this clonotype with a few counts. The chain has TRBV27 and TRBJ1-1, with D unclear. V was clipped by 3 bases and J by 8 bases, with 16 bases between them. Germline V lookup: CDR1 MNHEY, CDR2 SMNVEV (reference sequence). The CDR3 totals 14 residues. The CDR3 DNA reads TGTGCCAGCAGTTTCGGGAGCTCCGGCGGGGAAGCTTTCTTT. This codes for CASSFGSSGGEAFF.

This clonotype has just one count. As DNA, the CDR3 is TGTGCCATAAGACAGGACTCCTACAATGAGCAGTTCTTC. This translates into CAIRQDSYNEQFF. This chain links TRBV10-3 with TRBJ2-1; a possible D gene is TRBD1 (6 bases). The length of the CDR3 is 13 residues. With 9 bases removed from V and 0 bases from J, the gap between germline ends came to 9 bases. The germline V gene encodes CDR1 ENHRY and CDR2 SYGVKD.